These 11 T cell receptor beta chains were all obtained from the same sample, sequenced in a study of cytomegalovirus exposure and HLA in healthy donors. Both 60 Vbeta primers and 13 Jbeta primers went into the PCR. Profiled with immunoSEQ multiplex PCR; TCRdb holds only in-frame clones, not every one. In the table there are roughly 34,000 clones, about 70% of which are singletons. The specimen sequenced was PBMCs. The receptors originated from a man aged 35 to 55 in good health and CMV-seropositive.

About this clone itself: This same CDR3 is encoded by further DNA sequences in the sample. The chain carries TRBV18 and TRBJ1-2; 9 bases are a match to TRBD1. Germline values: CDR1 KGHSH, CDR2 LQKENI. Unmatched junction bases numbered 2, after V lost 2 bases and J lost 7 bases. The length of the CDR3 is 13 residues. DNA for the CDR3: TGTGCCAGCTCACCAGGGACAGGGTTTGGCTACACCTTC. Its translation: CASSPGTGFGYTF.

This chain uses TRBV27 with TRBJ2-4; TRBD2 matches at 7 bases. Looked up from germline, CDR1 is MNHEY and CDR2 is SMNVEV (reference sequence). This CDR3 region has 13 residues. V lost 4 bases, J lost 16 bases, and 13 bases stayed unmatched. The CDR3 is CASSSSSGRAGYF. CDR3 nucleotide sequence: TGTGCCAGCAGTTCTAGTTCGGGGAGGGCTGGATACTTC.

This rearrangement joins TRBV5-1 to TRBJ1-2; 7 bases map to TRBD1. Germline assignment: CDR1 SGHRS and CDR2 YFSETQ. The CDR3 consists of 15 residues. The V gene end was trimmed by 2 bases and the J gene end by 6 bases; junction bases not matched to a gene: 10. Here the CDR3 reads CASSLQGPTLDGYTF. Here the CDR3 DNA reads TGCGCCAGCAGCTTACAGGGGCCGACGTTGGATGGCTACACCTTC.

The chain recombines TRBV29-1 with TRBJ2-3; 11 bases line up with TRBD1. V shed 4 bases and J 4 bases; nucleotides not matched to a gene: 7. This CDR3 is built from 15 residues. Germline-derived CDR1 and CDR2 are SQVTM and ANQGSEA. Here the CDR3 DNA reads TGCAGCGTTGGAGGGACAGGGGGTGTTTCAGATACGCAGTATTTT. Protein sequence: CSVGGTGGVSDTQYF.

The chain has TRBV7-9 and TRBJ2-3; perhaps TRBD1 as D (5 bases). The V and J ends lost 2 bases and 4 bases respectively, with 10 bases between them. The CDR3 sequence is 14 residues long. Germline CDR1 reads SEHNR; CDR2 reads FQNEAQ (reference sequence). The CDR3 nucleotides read TGTGCCAGCAGCTTATCAGGGATCTCAGATACGCAGTATTTT. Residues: CASSLSGISDTQYF.

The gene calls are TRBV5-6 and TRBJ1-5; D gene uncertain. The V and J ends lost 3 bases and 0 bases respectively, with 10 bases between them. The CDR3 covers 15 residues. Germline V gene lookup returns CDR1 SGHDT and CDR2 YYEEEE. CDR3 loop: CASSSERGSNQPQHF. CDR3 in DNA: TGTGCCAGCAGCTCGGAAAGAGGTAGCAATCAGCCCCAGCATTTT.

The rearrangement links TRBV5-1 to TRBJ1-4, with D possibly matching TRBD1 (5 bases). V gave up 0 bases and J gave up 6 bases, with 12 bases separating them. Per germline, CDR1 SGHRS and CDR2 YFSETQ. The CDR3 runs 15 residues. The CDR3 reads CASSLAPGSDEKLFF. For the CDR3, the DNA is TGCGCCAGCAGCTTGGCCCCAGGGTCTGATGAAAAACTGTTTTTT.

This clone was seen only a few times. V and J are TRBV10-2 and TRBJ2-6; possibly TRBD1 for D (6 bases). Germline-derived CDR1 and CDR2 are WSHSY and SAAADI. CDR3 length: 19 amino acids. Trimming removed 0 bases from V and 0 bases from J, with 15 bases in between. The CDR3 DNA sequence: TGCGCCAGCAGTGAGTCTTGGGCAGGGGTCCGCTCTGGGGCCAACGTCCTGACTTTC. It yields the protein CASSESWAGVRSGANVLTF.

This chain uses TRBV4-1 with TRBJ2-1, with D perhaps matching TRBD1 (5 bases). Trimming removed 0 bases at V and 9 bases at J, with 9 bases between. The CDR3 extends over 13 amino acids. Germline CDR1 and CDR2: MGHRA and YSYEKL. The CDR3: CASSQDRGIEQFF. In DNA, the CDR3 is TGCGCCAGCAGCCAAGATAGGGGAATTGAGCAGTTCTTC.

The DNA for the CDR3 is TGTGCCAGCAGCAAGCCCACGAACACTGAAGCTTTCTTT. It specifies CASSKPTNTEAFF. This sequence joins TRBV7-2 and TRBJ1-1; D is undetermined. There are 13 residues in the CDR3. CDR1 SGHTA and CDR2 FQGNSA come from the germline V gene. The ends were cut back, 5 bases at V and 1 base at J, with 8 bases in the middle.

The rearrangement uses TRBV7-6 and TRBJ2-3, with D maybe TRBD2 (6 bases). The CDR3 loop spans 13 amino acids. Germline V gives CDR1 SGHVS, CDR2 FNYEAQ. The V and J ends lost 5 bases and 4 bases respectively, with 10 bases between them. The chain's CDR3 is CASSAGSADTQYF. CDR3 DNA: TGTGCCAGCAGCGCGGGGAGTGCAGATACGCAGTATTTT.